Sequencing of this TCR beta chain was carried out in a study of blood T cell repertoires in COVID-19. CDR3 length equals 12 residues. Trimming cost V 6 bases and J 1 base, with 6 bases left between them. Germline CDR1 is MNHNS and CDR2 is SASEGT. Libraries were prepared by immunoSEQ multiplex PCR; TCRdb keeps only in-frame clonotypes and omits some of them. This sample has a few hundred thousand clones, with 88% found just once. This clonotype was obtained from a woman in her forties who had recovered from COVID-19. The V call is TRBV6-1, the J call TRBJ1-1, with a weak D call TRBD1 (5 bases). The sequenced sample consisted of peripheral blood. For the CDR3, the DNA is TGTGCCAGCAGAAGGGGGAACACTGAAGCTTTCTTT. This translates into CASRRGNTEAFF.